Below, 18 T cell receptor beta chains from the same sample are listed, as sequenced in a study of cytomegalovirus exposure and HLA in healthy donors. Vbeta (60) and Jbeta (13) primers were used in the PCR. Only in-frame clones appear in the TCRdb table, and some are missing; sequencing was by immunoSEQ multiplex PCR. The sample shows roughly 150,000 clones, roughly four fifths of them seen only once. Input material: PBMCs. All receptors derive from a female donor in good health and CMV-seronegative.

The V and J genes are TRBV6-6 and TRBJ2-7; 9 nucleotides match TRBD1. The CDR3 has 13 amino acids. Unmatched junction bases numbered 1, after V lost 5 bases and J lost 2 bases. CDR1 MNHNY and CDR2 SVGAGI come from the germline V gene (reference sequence). CDR3 residues: CASSTGGPYEQYF. The CDR3 nucleotides read TGTGCCAGCAGTACAGGGGGCCCCTACGAGCAGTACTTC.

The chain joins TRBV5-1 to TRBJ2-7; maybe TRBD1 (6 bases). V lost 0 bases and J lost 5, with 15 bases in between. The CDR3 has 15 amino acids. Germline loops: CDR1 SGHRS, CDR2 YFSETQ. The CDR3: CASSLGRGGFDEQYF. In nucleotides, the CDR3 is TGCGCCAGCAGCTTGGGCAGGGGCGGGTTCGACGAGCAGTACTTC.

CDR3 sequence: CAISEWANEAFF. CDR3 in DNA: TGTGCCATCAGTGAGTGGGCGAACGAAGCTTTCTTT. The chain couples TRBV10-3 to TRBJ1-1; D is unclear. Germline CDR1 and CDR2: ENHRY and SYGVKD. The CDR3 runs 12 residues. Trimming took off 1 base at V and 8 bases at J, with 8 bases between the two ends.

The gene calls are TRBV28 and TRBJ1-2; D possibly corresponds to TRBD1 (5 bases). Deletions cut 4 bases from V and 4 bases from J, with 19 bases between. From germline, CDR1 is MDHEN and CDR2 SYDVKM. The CDR3 consists of 16 residues. CDR3 loop: CASSSPAATVIYGYTF. CDR3 nucleotides: TGTGCCAGCAGTTCGCCGGCCGCGACAGTCATCTATGGCTACACCTTC.

The rearrangement uses TRBV5-6 and TRBJ1-6; 7 bases are shared with TRBD1. V shed 5 bases, J shed 7 bases, and the junction held 3 bases outside the gene matches. CDR1 and CDR2 from the germline V gene are SGHDT and YYEEEE. The CDR3 contains 13 residues. The CDR3 nucleotides read TGTGCCAGCAGGGGGACAGCCAATTCACCCCTCCACTTT. Translated, it gives CASRGTANSPLHF.

This rearrangement joins TRBV5-1 to TRBJ1-2, with 7 bases aligning to TRBD1. CDR3 length: 12 residues. Germline-derived CDR1 and CDR2 are SGHRS and YFSETQ. V dropped 4 bases and J dropped 6; count of bases not matched to a gene: 3. The CDR3 region is CASSTDRDGYTF. CDR3 DNA: TGCGCCAGCAGCACCGACAGGGATGGCTACACCTTC.

The chain recombines TRBV7-8 with TRBJ1-4, with TRBD1 as a possible D gene (6 bases). The CDR3 is made up of 15 amino acids. Per germline, CDR1 SGHVS and CDR2 FQNEAQ. Trimming left V 5 bases short and J 0 bases short, with 10 bases between. CDR3 in amino acids: CASSTHRATNEKLFF. In DNA form, the CDR3 reads TGTGCCAGCAGCACCCACAGGGCAACTAATGAAAAACTGTTTTTT. The whole variable domain, remainder taken from reference TRBV7-8 and TRBJ1-4, is GAGVSQSPRYKVAKRGQDVALRCDPISGHVSLFWYQQALGQGPEFLTYFQNEAQLDKSGLPSDRFFAERPEGSVSTLKIQRTQQEDSAVYLCASSTHRATNEKLFFGSGTQLSVL.

This clone turned up a few times. The chain combines TRBV5-8 with TRBJ2-7; 9 nucleotides agree with TRBD1. This CDR3 is built from 14 residues. V was pared by 3 bases and J by 3 bases, with 4 bases of the junction left unmatched. Germline-derived CDR1 and CDR2 are SGHTS and YDEGEE. This CDR3 is CASSSGTGSYEQYF. DNA of the CDR3: TGTGCCAGCAGCTCCGGGACAGGGAGCTACGAGCAGTACTTC.

This sequence joins TRBV5-1 and TRBJ2-7; perhaps TRBD2 as D (5 bases). Germline CDR1 and CDR2: SGHRS and YFSETQ. V was shortened by 0 bases and J by 7 bases, with 17 bases between the two germline ends. The CDR3 is made up of 15 amino acids. CDR3 protein: CASSLAQRHEGEQYF. In nucleotides, the CDR3 is TGCGCCAGCAGCTTGGCGCAGCGCCACGAGGGTGAGCAGTACTTC.

The V and J genes are TRBV5-1 and TRBJ1-1; D is ambiguous. The length of the CDR3 is 14 residues. V shed 4 bases and J shed 0 bases, with 10 bases lying between them. The germline V gene has CDR1 SGHRS and CDR2 YFSETQ. DNA for the CDR3: TGCGCCAGCAGCGCCTCCACAATGAACACTGAAGCTTTCTTT. It translates to CASSASTMNTEAFF.

The V gene is TRBV29-1, the J gene TRBJ1-2; a possible D gene is TRBD1 (6 bases). Deletions cut 8 bases from V and 3 bases from J, with 13 bases between. The CDR3 spans 12 residues. Germline values: CDR1 SQVTM, CDR2 ANQGSEA. CDR3 residues: CSTTTGDYGYTF. The CDR3 region has the DNA TGCAGCACCACGACAGGCGACTATGGCTACACCTTC.

The chain joins TRBV15 to TRBJ1-2; TRBD1 aligns across 7 bases. From germline, CDR1 is LNHNV and CDR2 YYDKDF (reference sequence). The CDR3 has 16 residues. V trimming: 0 bases; J trimming: 4 bases; junction bases outside the gene matches: 8. The CDR3 loop is CATSRDRQGLGYGYTF. The CDR3 coding sequence is TGTGCCACCAGCAGAGATCGACAGGGCTTAGGCTATGGCTACACCTTC.

This clone was detected once. The identical CDR3 is also encoded by other nucleotide sequences in the sample. The J gene is TRBJ1-3, the V gene TRBV2; the match to TRBD1 covers 7 bases. The CDR3 contains 13 residues. Per germline, CDR1 SNHLY and CDR2 FYNNEI. V shed 6 bases, J shed 6 bases, and the junction held 5 bases outside the gene matches. CDR3 residues: CASSLGQANTIYF. CDR3 DNA: TGTGCCAGCAGCCTCGGACAGGCAAACACCATATATTTT. The full variable domain, in which reference TRBV2 and TRBJ1-3 provide the parts outside the CDR3, is EPEVTQTPSHQVTQMGQEVILRCVPISNHLYFYWYRQILGQKVEFLVSFYNNEISEKSEIFDDQFSVERPDGSNFTLKIRSTKLEDSAMYFCASSLGQANTIYFGEGSWLTVV.

Remarks on this clone: One end of the junction does not line up with germline, which may come from a read error. The J gene is TRBJ2-2, the V gene TRBV4-3; 10 bases are shared with TRBD2. CDR1 is LGHNA and CDR2 is YSLEER in the germline V gene. The CDR3 consists of 19 residues. Here the CDR3 reads CAGSQRKGSGGTNTGELFF. CDR3 DNA: TGCGCCGGCAGCCAAAGAAAAGGTAGCGGGGGGACAAACACCGGGGAGCTGTTTTTT.

V usage is TRBV4-2 and J usage is TRBJ1-1, with TRBD1 identical over 7 bases. The CDR3 has 15 amino acids. The germline CDR1 and CDR2 sequences are LGHNA and YNFKEQ. The V gene end was trimmed by 4 bases and the J gene end by 0 bases; junction bases not matched to a gene: 5. CDR3 nucleotide sequence: TGTGCCAGCAGCCCGACAGGGTCCATGAACACTGAAGCTTTCTTT. It codes for CASSPTGSMNTEAFF.

J is TRBJ2-1 and V is TRBV6-5; 8 bases are shared with TRBD2. The length of the CDR3 is 16 residues. Germline V gene sequence: CDR1 MNHEY, CDR2 SVGAGI. The junction had 8 bases not matched to a gene; V was cut back by 0 bases and J by 7 bases. CDR3 nucleotides: TGTGCCAGCAGTTACTCGGCCAGCGGGAGAGGTAATGAGCAGTTCTTC. Its translation is CASSYSASGRGNEQFF.

This clone showed up just once. In DNA form, the CDR3 reads TGTGCCAGCAGCGGACAGGGTAGGGGAGCTGAGCAGTACTTC. Translated: CASSGQGRGAEQYF. This chain joins TRBV9 and TRBJ2-7; 7 bases are a match to TRBD1. The CDR3 covers 14 residues. Germline CDR1 reads SGDLS; CDR2 reads YYNGEE. With 3 bases clipped from V and 7 bases from J, the junction kept 10 bases outside the gene matches.

This clone was observed a handful of times. The genes are TRBV4-1 and TRBJ2-3, with D maybe TRBD2 (6 bases). V was trimmed by 3 bases and J by 3 bases, leaving 16 bases between them. The CDR3 contains 16 residues. Germline CDR1 MGHRA, CDR2 YSYEKL. Written as DNA, the CDR3 is TGCGCCAGCAGCCAGTCTGGGGACTGGTCGACAGATACGCAGTATTTT. Protein product: CASSQSGDWSTDTQYF.